The 27 T cell receptor beta chains below were found in one sample sequenced in a study of blood T cell repertoires in COVID-19. Some clones are missing from TCRdb's copy, which holds only in-frame ones; the method was immunoSEQ multiplex PCR. This table holds hundreds of thousands of clones, around nine tenths found once. Sequencing was carried out using peripheral blood. These receptors were taken from a man in his fifties or sixties who had recovered from COVID-19.

The gene calls are TRBV7-9 and TRBJ2-7, with 12 bases identical to TRBD2. This CDR3 has 16 residues. In germline, CDR1 is SEHNR, CDR2 FQNEAQ (reference sequence). V shed 5 bases, J shed 4 bases, and the junction held 9 bases outside the gene matches. The CDR3 nucleotides are TGTGCCAGCAGCGCGCGAAGACTAGCGGGAGTATACGAGCAGTACTTC. It yields the protein CASSARRLAGVYEQYF. The full variable domain, in which reference TRBV7-9 and TRBJ2-7 provide the parts outside the CDR3, is DTGVSQNPRHKITKRGQNVTFRCDPISEHNRLYWYRQTLGQGPEFLTYFQNEAQLEKSRLLSDRFSAERPKGSFSTLEIQRTEQGDSAMYLCASSARRLAGVYEQYFGPGTRLTVT.

This chain joins TRBV24-1 and TRBJ1-2; no firm D call. The germline V gene encodes CDR1 KGHDR and CDR2 SFDVKD. The germline V and J ends were trimmed by 7 bases and 8 bases, with 13 bases remaining between them. The CDR3 extends over 12 amino acids. In DNA form, the CDR3 reads TGTGCCACCAGCCGGGAAGATTACGGCTACACCTTC. Translating it yields CATSREDYGYTF.

This clone has a handful of counts. The V and J genes are TRBV4-3 and TRBJ1-4, with D maybe TRBD1 (5 bases). V lost 1 base and J lost 3, with 12 bases in between. The CDR3 loop spans 16 amino acids. Germline V gene sequence: CDR1 LGHNA, CDR2 YSLEER. CDR3 DNA sequence: TGCGCCAGCAGCCAAGGGAAGGGGCTTTCTAATGAAAAACTGTTTTTT. Translation gives CASSQGKGLSNEKLFF.

The chain carries TRBV20-1 and TRBJ2-1; D unclear. V lost 3 bases to trimming and J lost 7 bases, with 4 bases between them. The CDR3 is 10 residues long. Germline CDR1 DFQATT, CDR2 SNEGSKA (reference sequence). In DNA, the CDR3 is TGCAGTGCTAGTCCTAATGAGCAGTTCTTC. It translates to CSASPNEQFF.

The V call is TRBV5-4, the J call TRBJ2-3; tentative D call: TRBD2 (6 bases). CDR1 and CDR2 from the germline V gene are SGHNT and YYREEE (reference sequence). Trimming removed 3 bases at V and 4 bases at J, with 15 bases between. The CDR3 runs to 15 residues. CDR3 sequence: CASSYPGVLPDTQYF. CDR3 in DNA: TGTGCCAGCAGCTACCCGGGGGTACTCCCAGATACGCAGTATTTT.

The chain employs TRBV27 and TRBJ1-6; D is perhaps TRBD1 (5 bases). Germline CDR1 and CDR2: MNHEY and SMNVEV (reference sequence). This CDR3 spans 13 amino acids. The V end lost 1 base, the J end lost 11 bases, and 9 bases lay between the germline ends. In nucleotides, the CDR3 is TGTGCCAGCAGTTTATTCAGGGAAACACCCCTCCACTTT. It is translated as CASSLFRETPLHF.

The chain carries TRBV7-9 and TRBJ2-1; D is possibly TRBD2 (6 bases). From germline, CDR1 is SEHNR and CDR2 FQNEAQ (reference sequence). The CDR3 is 12 residues long. V lost 8 bases, J lost 7 bases, and 12 bases lay in between. The CDR3 sequence is CASRIGGNEQFF. The CDR3 DNA follows: TGTGCCAGCCGAATAGGAGGGAATGAGCAGTTCTTC.

The count of this clone is one. This sequence joins TRBV7-9 and TRBJ2-1, with 11 nucleotides matching TRBD2. V lost 6 bases to trimming and J lost 4 bases; unmatched junction nucleotides: 5. From germline, CDR1 is SEHNR and CDR2 FQNEAQ (reference sequence). The CDR3 is 15 residues long. CDR3 sequence: CASRFLAGGYNEQFF. In DNA form, the CDR3 reads TGTGCCAGCAGATTCCTAGCGGGAGGTTACAATGAGCAGTTCTTC.

The chain employs TRBV19 and TRBJ1-6, with D perhaps TRBD1 (5 bases). V was shortened by 5 bases and J by 8 bases, with 13 bases between the two germline ends. The germline V gene encodes CDR1 LNHDA and CDR2 SQIVND (reference sequence). CDR3 length: 14 residues. The CDR3 reads CASSPGRLDSPLHF. The CDR3 DNA sequence: TGTGCCAGTAGTCCAGGGAGGCTGGATTCACCCCTCCACTTT.

The chain is built from TRBV7-6 and TRBJ1-4, with a possible D match to TRBD1 (6 bases). Germline V CDR1 and CDR2: SGHVS, FNYEAQ. V gave up 4 bases and J gave up 10 bases, with 16 bases separating them. The CDR3 length is 14 residues. CDR3 sequence reads: CASSSGGQFRKLFF. Here the CDR3 DNA reads TGTGCCAGCAGCTCCGGAGGACAGTTTCGAAAACTGTTTTTT.

The rearrangement uses TRBV7-9 and TRBJ1-2, with 7 bases fitting TRBD1. There are 14 residues in the CDR3. V shed 5 bases, J shed 6 bases, and the junction held 9 bases outside the gene matches. The germline V gene encodes CDR1 SEHNR and CDR2 FQNEAQ (reference sequence). The CDR3 sequence: CASSPPTGINGYTF. In DNA, the CDR3 is TGTGCCAGCAGCCCCCCGACAGGGATAAATGGCTACACCTTC.

V usage is TRBV6-5 and J usage is TRBJ2-3; 7 bases are a match to TRBD1. From germline, CDR1 is MNHEY and CDR2 SVGAGI. This CDR3 region has 13 residues. V trimming: 7 bases; J trimming: 4 bases; junction bases outside the gene matches: 5. CDR3: CASTVGGPDTQYF. The CDR3 DNA reads as TGTGCCAGCACGGTAGGGGGCCCAGATACGCAGTATTTT.

This clone was seen a single time. The CDR3 nucleotides are TGTGCCAGCAGCTTGGGACAGGGAGGATACGAGCAGTACTTC. Its protein is CASSLGQGGYEQYF. V gene TRBV7-8 combines with J gene TRBJ2-7; 9 bases fit TRBD1. Germline CDR1 SGHVS, CDR2 FQNEAQ. Germline trimming cut 3 bases from V and 4 bases from J; bases unmatched to any gene: 4. CDR3 length equals 14 residues.

The genes are TRBV5-6 and TRBJ2-3; D unclear. The V and J ends lost 0 bases and 1 base respectively, with 12 bases between them. The CDR3 is 16 amino acids. Germline CDR1 and CDR2: SGHDT and YYEEEE. CDR3 residues: CASSLAGQARTDTQYF. As DNA, the CDR3 is TGTGCCAGCAGCTTGGCCGGCCAGGCCCGCACAGATACGCAGTATTTT.

The genes are TRBV9 and TRBJ1-5; weak D call: TRBD1 (6 bases). The V and J ends lost 4 bases and 9 bases respectively, with 20 bases between them. Germline CDR1 reads SGDLS; CDR2 reads YYNGEE. The CDR3 sequence is 15 residues long. The DNA for the CDR3 is TGTGCCAGCAGCCCGGGGGGGCAGTTTCTGGGGCCCCAGCATTTT. Protein: CASSPGGQFLGPQHF.

This sequence joins TRBV5-1 and TRBJ1-1; TRBD1 is a possible D gene (6 bases). Trimming cost V 5 bases and J 1 base, with 9 bases left between them. Germline CDR1 reads SGHRS; CDR2 reads YFSETQ. This CDR3 contains 13 residues. CDR3 residues: CASSGGANTEAFF. The CDR3 DNA reads as TGCGCCAGCAGTGGGGGGGCGAACACTGAAGCTTTCTTT.

The rearrangement uses TRBV4-1 and TRBJ2-3; D remains ambiguous. The CDR3 runs 13 residues. Germline V lookup: CDR1 MGHRA, CDR2 YSYEKL. V shed 6 bases and J shed 0 bases, with 7 bases lying between them. The CDR3 protein is CASSQPSTDTQYF. In DNA form, the CDR3 reads TGCGCCAGCAGTCAACCTAGCACAGATACGCAGTATTTT.

Only one count was recorded for this clone. The genes are TRBV6-5 and TRBJ1-2, with TRBD1 matching over 7 bases. The CDR3 is 14 amino acids. The V gene end was trimmed by 6 bases and the J gene end by 4 bases; junction bases not matched to a gene: 8. The germline V gene encodes CDR1 MNHEY and CDR2 SVGAGI. The CDR3 sequence is CASRQGGRSYGYTF. CDR3 DNA sequence: TGTGCCAGCAGGCAAGGGGGCAGGAGCTATGGCTACACCTTC.

The V and J genes are TRBV25-1 and TRBJ2-2; D might be TRBD2 (5 bases). The CDR3 length is 14 residues. Germline lookup yields CDR1 MGHDK and CDR2 SYGVNS. Trimming removed 3 bases at V and 7 bases at J, with 12 bases between. CDR3 sequence (DNA): TGTGCCAGCAGTGACGCAGGAGGCATCGGGGAGCTGTTTTTT. Amino acids: CASSDAGGIGELFF.

V and J are TRBV19 and TRBJ1-2; 7 bases align to TRBD1. Germline CDR1 and CDR2: LNHDA and SQIVND (reference sequence). There are 15 residues in the CDR3. The V gene end was trimmed by 5 bases and the J gene end by 5 bases; junction bases not matched to a gene: 11. The CDR3 loop reads CASSSGYRDSYGYTF. In DNA, the CDR3 is TGTGCCAGTAGTTCCGGTTACCGGGACAGTTATGGCTACACCTTC.

The J gene is TRBJ1-1, the V gene TRBV5-1; TRBD1 might be the D (5 bases). The CDR3 extends over 14 amino acids. V lost 0 bases, J lost 2 bases, and 8 bases lay in between. Germline CDR1 SGHRS, CDR2 YFSETQ. The CDR3 DNA sequence: TGCGCCAGCAGCTTGGTAGACAGTAACACTGAAGCTTTCTTT. Its translation: CASSLVDSNTEAFF. Based on the CDR3 plus reference TRBV5-1 and TRBJ1-1, the full variable domain is KAGVTQTPRYLIKTRGQQVTLSCSPISGHRSVSWYQQTPGQGLQFLFEYFSETQRNKGNFPGRFSGRQFSNSRSEMNVSTLELGDSALYLCASSLVDSNTEAFFGQGTRLTVV.

This chain connects TRBV19 to TRBJ1-2; D remains ambiguous. CDR3 length: 15 amino acids. V lost 4 bases, J lost 2 bases, and 14 bases lay in between. Germline lookup yields CDR1 LNHDA and CDR2 SQIVND (reference sequence). In DNA form, the CDR3 reads TGTGCCAGTAGTAACATACGGGGAGGAAACTATGGCTACACCTTC. Protein product: CASSNIRGGNYGYTF. The full variable domain, in which reference TRBV19 and TRBJ1-2 provide the parts outside the CDR3, is DGGITQSPKYLFRKEGQNVTLSCEQNLNHDAMYWYRQDPGQGLRLIYYSQIVNDFQKGDIAEGYSVSREKKESFPLTVTSAQKNPTAFYLCASSNIRGGNYGYTFGSGTRLTVV.

The chain joins TRBV6-2 or TRBV6-3 to TRBJ2-6; 10 nucleotides line up with TRBD1. The length of the CDR3 is 19 residues. Germline loops: CDR1 MNHEY, CDR2 SVGEGT. With V trimmed by 6 bases and J by 1 base, 12 bases remained unmatched. CDR3 in DNA: TGTGCCAGCAGCGGCTTCATTGACAGGGGGCTATCTGGGGCCAACGTCCTGACTTTC. It translates to CASSGFIDRGLSGANVLTF.

This clone has at least ten counts. J is TRBJ1-2 and V is TRBV3-1 (or the pseudogene TRBV3-2); 10 positions match TRBD1. The J segment lost 5 bases and the V segment lost 4 bases, leaving 4 bases of the junction unmatched. The V gene's germline CDR1 is LGHDT and CDR2 YNNKEL (reference sequence). The CDR3 spans 14 residues. CDR3 protein: CASSPPGQGYGYTF. CDR3 nucleotide sequence: TGTGCCAGCAGCCCCCCGGGACAGGGGTATGGCTACACCTTC.

The chain combines TRBV7-2 with TRBJ1-4; no definite D call. The V gene lost 1 base and the J gene lost 5 bases, with 8 bases spanning the gap. The CDR3 runs to 14 residues. Germline assignment: CDR1 SGHTA and CDR2 FQGNSA. The CDR3 DNA reads as TGTGCCAGCAGCTTAGAGACGGGGAATGAAAAACTGTTTTTT. Protein sequence: CASSLETGNEKLFF.

The chain carries TRBV5-3 and TRBJ2-1; TRBD1 is a possible D gene (6 bases). TRBV5-3 is assigned to the ORF class and has an uncertain function. This CDR3 region has 17 residues. V was trimmed by 4 bases and J by 2 bases, leaving 19 bases between them. The CDR3 DNA is TGTGCCAGAAGCCTCCGACTGGACAGTGACGCCTACAATGAGCAGTTCTTC. This sequence encodes CARSLRLDSDAYNEQFF.

The V call is TRBV29-1, the J call TRBJ1-3; the D gene is possibly TRBD1 (5 bases). CDR1 and CDR2 from the germline V gene are SQVTM and ANQGSEA. This CDR3 region has 13 residues. The V gene lost 7 bases and the J gene lost 0 bases, with 10 bases spanning the gap. CDR3 coding DNA: TGCAGCGGACAGTTTAGCTCTGGAAACACCATATATTTT. Protein sequence: CSGQFSSGNTIYF. Full variable domain (remainder filled in from reference TRBV29-1 and TRBJ1-3): SAVISQKPSRDICQRGTSLTIQCQVDSQVTMMFWYRQQPGQSLTLIATANQGSEATYESGFVIDKFPISRPNLTFSTLTVSNMSPEDSSIYLCSGQFSSGNTIYFGEGSWLTVV.